The clone carrying this T cell receptor beta chain has only a few counts. Antigen unknown. This sample was taken from a study of molecular identifiers for immune sequencing clone quantification. Study-level results: Highly expanded clone sizes could end up underestimated if a barcode were shared by identical TCR molecules.

TCRdb recomputed calls from the PCR reads with MiXCR, one row per CDR3 protein. The data contain approximately 320,000 distinct CDR3 sequences, 24% of them singletons. The CDR3 is made up of 13 amino acids. Trimming shortened V by 6 bases and J by 0 bases, and 9 bases separated the two germline ends. Germline V gene lookup returns CDR1 MNHNS and CDR2 SASEGT. The origin of this receptor is a human donor in good health. Some libraries in this study had Jurkat cell RNA spiked in. The V gene is TRBV6-1, the J gene TRBJ2-7; the D gene is possibly TRBD1 (5 bases). The sample taken for sequencing was naive CD8+ T cells from blood, with Jurkat cell RNA spiked in. The subset was: FACS-sorted CD8+CD4-CCR7+CD45RA+ naive T cells. The CDR3 sequence is CASRKTDSYEQYF. The CDR3 DNA follows: TGTGCCAGCAGGAAGACAGACTCCTACGAGCAGTACTTC.